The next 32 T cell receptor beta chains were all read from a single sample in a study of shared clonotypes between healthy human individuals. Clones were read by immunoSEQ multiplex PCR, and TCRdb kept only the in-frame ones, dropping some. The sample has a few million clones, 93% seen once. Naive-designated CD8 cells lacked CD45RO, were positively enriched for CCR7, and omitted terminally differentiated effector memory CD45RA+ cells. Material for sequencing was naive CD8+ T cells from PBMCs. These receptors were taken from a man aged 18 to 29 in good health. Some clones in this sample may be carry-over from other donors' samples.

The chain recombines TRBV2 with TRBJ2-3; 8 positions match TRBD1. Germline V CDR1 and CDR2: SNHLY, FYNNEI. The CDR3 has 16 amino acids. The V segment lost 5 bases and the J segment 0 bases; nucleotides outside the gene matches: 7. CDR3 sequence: CASSSPGGLSTDTQYF. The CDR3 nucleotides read TGTGCCAGCAGTTCCCCAGGGGGCCTAAGCACAGATACGCAGTATTTT.

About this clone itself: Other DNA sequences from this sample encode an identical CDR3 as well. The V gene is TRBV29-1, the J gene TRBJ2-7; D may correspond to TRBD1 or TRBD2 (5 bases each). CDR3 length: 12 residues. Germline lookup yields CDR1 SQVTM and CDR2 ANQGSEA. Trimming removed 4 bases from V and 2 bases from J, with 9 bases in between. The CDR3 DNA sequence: TGCAGCGTTGCGACGGGACCCTACGAGCAGTACTTC. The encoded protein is CSVATGPYEQYF.

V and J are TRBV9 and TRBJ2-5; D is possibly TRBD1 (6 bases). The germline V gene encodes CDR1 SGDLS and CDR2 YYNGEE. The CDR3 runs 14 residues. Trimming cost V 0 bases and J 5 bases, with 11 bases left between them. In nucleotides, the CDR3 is TGTGCCAGCAGCGTAGCTACAGGGTACGAGACCCAGTACTTC. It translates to CASSVATGYETQYF.

The CDR3 DNA reads TGTGCCAGCAACAATCTTAGGGGGGAGACCCAGTACTTC. Encoded protein: CASNNLRGETQYF. The genes are TRBV27 and TRBJ2-5; a possible D gene is TRBD1 (6 bases). There are 13 residues in the CDR3. V was shortened by 7 bases and J by 5 bases, with 14 bases between the two germline ends. Germline V CDR1 and CDR2: MNHEY, SMNVEV (reference sequence).

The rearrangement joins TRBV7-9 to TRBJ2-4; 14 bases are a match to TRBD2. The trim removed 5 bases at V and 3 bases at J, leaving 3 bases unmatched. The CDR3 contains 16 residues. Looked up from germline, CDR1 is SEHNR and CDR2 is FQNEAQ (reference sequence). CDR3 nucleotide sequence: TGTGCCAGCAGCCCGGGACTAGCGGGAGTCAAAAACATTCAGTACTTC. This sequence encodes CASSPGLAGVKNIQYF.

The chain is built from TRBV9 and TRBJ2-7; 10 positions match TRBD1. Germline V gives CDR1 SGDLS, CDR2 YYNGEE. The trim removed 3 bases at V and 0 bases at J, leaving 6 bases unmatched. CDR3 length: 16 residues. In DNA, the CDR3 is TGTGCCAGCAGCGCGGACAGGGGGTCAAACTCCTACGAGCAGTACTTC. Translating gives CASSADRGSNSYEQYF.

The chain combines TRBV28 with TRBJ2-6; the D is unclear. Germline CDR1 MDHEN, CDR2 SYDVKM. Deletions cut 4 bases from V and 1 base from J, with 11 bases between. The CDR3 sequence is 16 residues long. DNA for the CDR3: TGTGCCAGCAGTTACCCGTCGACATCTGGGGCCAACGTCCTGACTTTC. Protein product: CASSYPSTSGANVLTF.

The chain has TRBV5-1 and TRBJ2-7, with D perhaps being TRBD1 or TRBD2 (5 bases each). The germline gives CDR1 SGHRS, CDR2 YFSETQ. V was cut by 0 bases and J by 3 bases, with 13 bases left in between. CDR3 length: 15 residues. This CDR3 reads CASSLAQGDLYEQYF. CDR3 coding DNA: TGCGCCAGCAGCTTGGCCCAGGGAGACCTCTACGAGCAGTACTTC.

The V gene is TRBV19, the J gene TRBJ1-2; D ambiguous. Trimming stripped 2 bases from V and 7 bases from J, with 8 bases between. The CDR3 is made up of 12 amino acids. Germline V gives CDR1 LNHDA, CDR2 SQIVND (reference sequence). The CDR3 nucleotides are TGTGCCAGTAGTATATCCGGGATTGGCTACACCTTC. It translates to CASSISGIGYTF.

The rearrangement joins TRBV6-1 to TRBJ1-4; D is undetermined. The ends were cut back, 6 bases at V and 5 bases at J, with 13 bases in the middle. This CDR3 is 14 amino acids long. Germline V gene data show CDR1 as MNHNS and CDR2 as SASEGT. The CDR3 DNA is TGTGCCAGCAGCCCCGGACCGATGAATGAAAAACTGTTTTTT. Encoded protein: CASSPGPMNEKLFF.

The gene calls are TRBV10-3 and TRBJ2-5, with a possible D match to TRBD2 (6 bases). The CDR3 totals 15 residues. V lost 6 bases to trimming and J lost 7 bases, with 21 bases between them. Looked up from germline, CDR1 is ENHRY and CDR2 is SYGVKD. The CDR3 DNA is TGTGCCATCAGAACGACAGCGGAGGGTACCGGGACCCAGTACTTC. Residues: CAIRTTAEGTGTQYF.

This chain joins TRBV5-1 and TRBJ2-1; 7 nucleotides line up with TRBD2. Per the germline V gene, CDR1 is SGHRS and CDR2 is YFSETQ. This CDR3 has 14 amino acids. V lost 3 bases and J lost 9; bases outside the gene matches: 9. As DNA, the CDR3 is TGCGCCAGCAGCTCAGAGCGGGGACTCAGTGAGCAGTTCTTC. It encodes CASSSERGLSEQFF.

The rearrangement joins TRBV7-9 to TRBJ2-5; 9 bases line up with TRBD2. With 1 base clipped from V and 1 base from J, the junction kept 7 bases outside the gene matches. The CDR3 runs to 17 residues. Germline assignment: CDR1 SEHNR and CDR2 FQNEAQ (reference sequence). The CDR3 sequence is CASSLVGREGLQETQYF. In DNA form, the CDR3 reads TGTGCCAGCAGCTTAGTTGGGCGGGAGGGCCTCCAAGAGACCCAGTACTTC.

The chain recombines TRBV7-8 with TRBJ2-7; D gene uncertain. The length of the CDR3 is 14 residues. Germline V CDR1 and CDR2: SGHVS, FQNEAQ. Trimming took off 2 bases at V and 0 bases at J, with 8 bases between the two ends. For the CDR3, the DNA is TGTGCCAGCAGCTTATGGTCCCCCTCCTACGAGCAGTACTTC. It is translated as CASSLWSPSYEQYF.

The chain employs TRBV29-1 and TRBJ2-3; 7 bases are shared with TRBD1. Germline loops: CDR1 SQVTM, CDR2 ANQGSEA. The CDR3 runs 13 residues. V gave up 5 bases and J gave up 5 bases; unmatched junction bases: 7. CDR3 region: CSVHRGVGDTQYF. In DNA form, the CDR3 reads TGCAGCGTTCACAGGGGTGTCGGAGATACGCAGTATTTT.

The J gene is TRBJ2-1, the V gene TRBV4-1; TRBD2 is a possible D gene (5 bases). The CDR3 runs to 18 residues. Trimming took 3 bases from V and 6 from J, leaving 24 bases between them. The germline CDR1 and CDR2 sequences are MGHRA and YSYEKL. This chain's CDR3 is CASSHTIQSGRRFNEQFF. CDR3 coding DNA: TGCGCCAGCAGCCATACCATACAAAGCGGACGGAGGTTCAATGAGCAGTTCTTC.

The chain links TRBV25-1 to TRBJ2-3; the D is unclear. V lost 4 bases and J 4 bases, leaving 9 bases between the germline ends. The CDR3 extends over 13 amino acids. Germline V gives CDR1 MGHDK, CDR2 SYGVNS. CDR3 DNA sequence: TGTGCCAGCAGTGGCTCTAGGGCAGATACGCAGTATTTT. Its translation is CASSGSRADTQYF.

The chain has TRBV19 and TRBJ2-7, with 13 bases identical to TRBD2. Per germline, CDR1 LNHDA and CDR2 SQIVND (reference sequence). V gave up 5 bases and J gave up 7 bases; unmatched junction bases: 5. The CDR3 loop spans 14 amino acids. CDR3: CASSPPGLAGEQYF. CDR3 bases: TGTGCCAGTAGTCCCCCGGGACTAGCGGGGGAGCAGTACTTC.

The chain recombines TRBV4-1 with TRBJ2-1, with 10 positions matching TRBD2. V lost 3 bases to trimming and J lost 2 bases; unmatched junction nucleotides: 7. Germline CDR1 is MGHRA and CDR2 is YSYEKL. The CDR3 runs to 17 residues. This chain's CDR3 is CASSHPLAGVTYNEQFF. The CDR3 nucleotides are TGCGCCAGCAGCCACCCTCTAGCGGGAGTAACCTACAATGAGCAGTTCTTC.

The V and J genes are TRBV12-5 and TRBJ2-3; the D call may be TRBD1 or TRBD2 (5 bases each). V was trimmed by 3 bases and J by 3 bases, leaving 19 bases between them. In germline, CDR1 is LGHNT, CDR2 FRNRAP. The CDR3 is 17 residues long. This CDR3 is CASGFTLQGRPTDTQYF. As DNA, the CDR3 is TGTGCTAGTGGTTTCACACTTCAGGGACGACCAACAGATACGCAGTATTTT.

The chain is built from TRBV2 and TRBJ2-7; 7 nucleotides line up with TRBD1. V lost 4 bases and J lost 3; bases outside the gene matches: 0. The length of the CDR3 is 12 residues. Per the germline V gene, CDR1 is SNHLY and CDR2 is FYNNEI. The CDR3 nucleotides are TGTGCCAGCAGTGCAGGGGGCTACGAGCAGTACTTC. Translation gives CASSAGGYEQYF. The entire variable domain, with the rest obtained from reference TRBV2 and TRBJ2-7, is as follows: EPEVTQTPSHQVTQMGQEVILRCVPISNHLYFYWYRQILGQKVEFLVSFYNNEISEKSEIFDDQFSVERPDGSNFTLKIRSTKLEDSAMYFCASSAGGYEQYFGPGTRLTVT.

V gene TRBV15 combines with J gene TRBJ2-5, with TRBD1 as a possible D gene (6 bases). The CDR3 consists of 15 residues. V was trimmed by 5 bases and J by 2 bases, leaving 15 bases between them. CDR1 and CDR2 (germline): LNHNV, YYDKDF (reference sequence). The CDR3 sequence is CATSQGFSPQETQYF. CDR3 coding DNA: TGTGCCACCAGCCAGGGGTTTTCGCCACAAGAGACCCAGTACTTC.

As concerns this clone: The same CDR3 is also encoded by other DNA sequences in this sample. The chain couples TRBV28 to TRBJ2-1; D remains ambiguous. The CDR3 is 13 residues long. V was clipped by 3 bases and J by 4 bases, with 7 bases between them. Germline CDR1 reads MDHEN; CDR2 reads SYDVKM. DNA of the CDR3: TGTGCCAGCAGTTTGGACCGGTACAATGAGCAGTTCTTC. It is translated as CASSLDRYNEQFF.

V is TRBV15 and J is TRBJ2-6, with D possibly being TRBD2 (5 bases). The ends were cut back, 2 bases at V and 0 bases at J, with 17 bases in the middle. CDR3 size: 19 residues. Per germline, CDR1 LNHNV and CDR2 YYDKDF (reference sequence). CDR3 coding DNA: TGTGCCACCAGCAGATTCCCAGTAGACGGAGGCTCTGGGGCCAACGTCCTGACTTTC. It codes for CATSRFPVDGGSGANVLTF.

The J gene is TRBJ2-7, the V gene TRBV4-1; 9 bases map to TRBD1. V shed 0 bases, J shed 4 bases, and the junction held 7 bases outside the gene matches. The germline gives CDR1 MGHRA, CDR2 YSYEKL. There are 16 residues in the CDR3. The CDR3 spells CASSQEGGQGRYEQYF. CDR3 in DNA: TGCGCCAGCAGCCAAGAGGGGGGACAGGGAAGGTACGAGCAGTACTTC.

The DNA of the CDR3 is TGTGCCAGCAGTGAACTTTCTGGGCACACGCGGCCAGATACGCAGTATTTT. It translates to CASSELSGHTRPDTQYF. V is TRBV6-1 and J is TRBJ2-3, with unresolved D. The CDR3 loop spans 17 amino acids. CDR1 and CDR2 (germline): MNHNS, SASEGT. V lost 2 bases, J lost 4 bases, and 19 bases lay in between.

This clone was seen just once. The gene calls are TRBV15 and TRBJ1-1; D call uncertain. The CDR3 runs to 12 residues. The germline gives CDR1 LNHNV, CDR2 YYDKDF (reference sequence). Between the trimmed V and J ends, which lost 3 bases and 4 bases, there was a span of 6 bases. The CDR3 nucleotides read TGTGCCACCAGCAGTCTCCCCACTGAAGCTTTCTTT. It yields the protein CATSSLPTEAFF.

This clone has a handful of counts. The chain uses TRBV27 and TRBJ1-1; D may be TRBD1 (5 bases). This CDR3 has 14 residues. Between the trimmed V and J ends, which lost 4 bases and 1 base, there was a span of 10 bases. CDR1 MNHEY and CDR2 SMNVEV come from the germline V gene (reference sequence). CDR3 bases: TGTGCCAGCAGTTCGGGACTCTGGAACACTGAAGCTTTCTTT. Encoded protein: CASSSGLWNTEAFF.

CDR3 sequence (DNA): TGCGCCAGCAGCTCACCAGCTAGCGGGAGTTTTAATGAGCAGTTCTTC. The encoded protein is CASSSPASGSFNEQFF. This chain connects TRBV5-1 to TRBJ2-1; TRBD2 aligns across 10 bases. Germline assignment: CDR1 SGHRS and CDR2 YFSETQ. V lost 3 bases, J lost 7 bases, and 10 bases stayed unmatched. This CDR3 region has 16 residues.

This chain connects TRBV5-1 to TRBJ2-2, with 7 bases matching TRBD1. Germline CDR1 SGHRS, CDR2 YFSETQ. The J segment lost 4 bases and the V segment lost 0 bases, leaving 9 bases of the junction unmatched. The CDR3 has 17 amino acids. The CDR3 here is CASSLATRDSSTGELFF. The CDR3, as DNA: TGCGCCAGCAGCTTGGCCACAAGGGACAGTTCCACCGGGGAGCTGTTTTTT.

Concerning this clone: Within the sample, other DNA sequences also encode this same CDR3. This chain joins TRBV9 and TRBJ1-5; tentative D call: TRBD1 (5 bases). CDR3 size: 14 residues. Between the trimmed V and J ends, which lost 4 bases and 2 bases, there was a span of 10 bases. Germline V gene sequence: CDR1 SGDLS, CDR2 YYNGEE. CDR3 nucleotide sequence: TGTGCCAGCAGCCCCGAAGGGGGCAATCAGCCCCAGCATTTT. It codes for CASSPEGGNQPQHF.

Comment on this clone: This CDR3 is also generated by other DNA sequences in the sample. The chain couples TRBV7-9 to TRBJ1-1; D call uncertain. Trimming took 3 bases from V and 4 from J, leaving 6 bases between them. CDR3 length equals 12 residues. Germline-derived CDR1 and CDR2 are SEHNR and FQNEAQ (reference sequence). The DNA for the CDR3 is TGTGCCAGCAGCTTCGGGAGCACTGAAGCTTTCTTT. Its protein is CASSFGSTEAFF.